These T cell receptor beta chains were read from a single sample in a study of T cells after yellow fever vaccination. TCRdb reprocessed the 5' RACE reads via MiXCR and lists one record per CDR3 protein. In the table there are 450,000 to 550,000 distinct CDR3 sequences, 20% to 25% of which are singletons. The sample was PBMCs, taken roughly 20 days after the first yellow fever vaccination. The receptors were sampled from a man aged 18 to 35 who received the YFV17D yellow fever vaccine. The CDR3 runs from the conserved cysteine through the conserved F or W. A D gene is named only where the DNA matches it firmly. Size is omitted from some rows. Given values are once, few, many or a class for expanded clones.

CDR3nt,CDR3aa,j_gene,d_gene,v_gene,abundance
TGTGCCAGCAGCCGGGGCGGAATTGGCGACAATGAGCAGTTCTTC,CASSRGGIGDNEQFF,TRBJ2-1,.,TRBV27,few
TGTGCCAGCAGCCCAAGACTAGCGGGGCTGAACACCGGGGAGCTGTTTTTT,CASSPRLAGLNTGELFF,TRBJ2-2,TRBD2,TRBV7-9,.
TGCGCCAGCAGCTTGAGGGGTGGGCTGAACACTGAAGCTTTCTTT,CASSLRGGLNTEAFF,TRBJ1-1,.,TRBV5-1,few
TGCGCCAGCAGCATAGGGGACATTGAAGCTTTCTTT,CASSIGDIEAFF,TRBJ1-1,.,TRBV5-1,.
TGCGCCAGCAGCTCTACAGAACGAGATACGCAGTATTTT,CASSSTERDTQYF,TRBJ2-3,.,TRBV5-1,.
TGTGCCAGCAGCTTGGCGGGGGGGCTGCCGAGCTCCTACAATGAGCAGTTCTTC,CASSLAGGLPSSYNEQFF,TRBJ2-1,TRBD2,TRBV7-6,.
TGCAGTGCTAGGTCGACTAGCGGGGCTCAGACCCAGTACTTC,CSARSTSGAQTQYF,TRBJ2-5,TRBD2,TRBV20-1,.
TGTGCCAGCAGTTACTCAGGCTATACGCAGTATTTT,CASSYSGYTQYF,TRBJ2-3,.,TRBV6-5,.
TGTGCCAGCAGCTTATATCAGGGGAGGGTCGATACGCAGTATTTT,CASSLYQGRVDTQYF,TRBJ2-3,.,TRBV7-2,.
TGTGCCAGCAGTTTCGGAGGGGGCAGTGAAAAACTGTTTTTT,CASSFGGGSEKLFF,TRBJ1-4,TRBD1,TRBV12-3/TRBV12-4,.
TGTGCCAGCAGTTTAACGGGACTCTCCTACGAGCAGTACTTC,CASSLTGLSYEQYF,TRBJ2-7,.,TRBV12-3/TRBV12-4,few
TGTGCCAGCAGAGGGCAAAACAATGAGCAGTTCTTC,CASRGQNNEQFF,TRBJ2-1,.,TRBV9,few
TGTGCCAGCAGCTTGGCCAAGCGGGGGGTAAACACCGGGGAGCTGTTTTTT,CASSLAKRGVNTGELFF,TRBJ2-2,TRBD2,TRBV5-6,few
TGTGCCATCAGTGATCTGGGGCGGAAGGACACTGAAGCTTTCTTT,CAISDLGRKDTEAFF,TRBJ1-1,.,TRBV10-3,.
TGCGCCAGCAGCTGGACTGTACAGGGGAGGACTGAAGCTTTCTTT,CASSWTVQGRTEAFF,TRBJ1-1,TRBD1,TRBV5-1,.
TGTGCCAGCAGCCGGGACGGAAGAACCACTGAAGCTTTCTTT,CASSRDGRTTEAFF,TRBJ1-1,.,TRBV7-3,few
TGTGCCAGCAGCGAACCCTTAAGGACTAAGTTCTTC,CASSEPLRTKFF,TRBJ2-1,.,TRBV6-2/TRBV6-3,few
TGTGCCAGCAGGAGAAATCTTGGACAGGAGAGCACCATATATTTT,CASRRNLGQESTIYF,TRBJ1-3,TRBD1,TRBV6-1,.
TGTGCCAGCAGTTGGAGGGATTTGGATACGCAGTATTTT,CASSWRDLDTQYF,TRBJ2-3,.,TRBV27,.
TGTGCCAGCAGCAACAACCCGGGACAGGATAATGAAAAACTGTTTTTT,CASSNNPGQDNEKLFF,TRBJ1-4,TRBD1,TRBV9,few
TGCAGCGTTGGCCGGGACAGGCGCTACACCTTC,CSVGRDRRYTF,TRBJ1-2,TRBD1,TRBV29-1,many
TGTGCCAGCAGCTTCGACGGCGATGAGCAGTTCTTC,CASSFDGDEQFF,TRBJ2-1,.,TRBV7-3,.
TGTGCCAGCAGTTTGCCCCCTCGACAGGGGAAAAGCCACACTGAAGCTTTCTTT,CASSLPPRQGKSHTEAFF,TRBJ1-1,TRBD1,TRBV28,few
TGTGCCAGCAGGGGACTAGCGGGGGGGTCAACCCAGTACTTC,CASRGLAGGSTQYF,TRBJ2-5,TRBD2,TRBV6-1,few
TGTGCCATCAGTGACCGGGGCTTCTCTGGAAACACCATATATTTT,CAISDRGFSGNTIYF,TRBJ1-3,.,TRBV10-3,.
TGTGCCAGCAGCTTATTCGGGGGTGCCCTGGGCACCGGGGAGCTGTTTTTT,CASSLFGGALGTGELFF,TRBJ2-2,.,TRBV7-2,.
TGTGCCAGCAGCCCCGACGGGGGCTTTAGTCAGCCCCAGCATTTT,CASSPDGGFSQPQHF,TRBJ1-5,.,TRBV12-3/TRBV12-4,few
TGTGCCAGCAGTCACGACAGGGGCTACCAGCCCCAGCATTTT,CASSHDRGYQPQHF,TRBJ1-5,TRBD1,TRBV6-5,few
TGTGCCAGCAGCAAAGCTTCGGAGGGCATTCAGTACTTC,CASSKASEGIQYF,TRBJ2-4,.,TRBV21-1,few
TGTGCCAGCGGCCGGGACAGGGGTTTCTATGAGCAGTTCTTC,CASGRDRGFYEQFF,TRBJ2-1,TRBD1,TRBV6-1,few
TGTGCCAGCAGCTTACTCAGGGGATATGGCACAGATACGCAGTATTTT,CASSLLRGYGTDTQYF,TRBJ2-3,.,TRBV7-9,few
TGTGCCAGCAGTGTCTGGACAGGGAAAAACTATGGCTACACCTTC,CASSVWTGKNYGYTF,TRBJ1-2,TRBD1,TRBV6-1,.
TGTGCCAGTAGTATTAACCGAGGGGGCGGCCACAATGAGCAGTTCTTC,CASSINRGGGHNEQFF,TRBJ2-1,TRBD1,TRBV19,.
TGCGCCAGCAGCTCCCGGACTAGCGGGGGGGCTAGTTTGACCTACAATGAGCAGTTCTTC,CASSSRTSGGASLTYNEQFF,TRBJ2-1,TRBD2,TRBV4-1,few
TGTGCCAGCAGTTCAGACATCAGCCTCTACAATGAGCAGTTCTTC,CASSSDISLYNEQFF,TRBJ2-1,.,TRBV6-2/TRBV6-3,few
TGTGCCAGCAGCCAACACATGGGACGGGGTGGCACCGGGGAGCTGTTTTTT,CASSQHMGRGGTGELFF,TRBJ2-2,.,TRBV14,few
TGTGCCAGCAGCTCCGTGCGGGGACTAGTAACGGAGACCCAGTACTTC,CASSSVRGLVTETQYF,TRBJ2-5,TRBD2,TRBV7-2,many
TGCAGTGCTAGACATAACTATGGCTACACCTTC,CSARHNYGYTF,TRBJ1-2,.,TRBV20-1,few
TGTGCCAGCAGCCGCGCGACAGGGGTAAAGACCCAGTACTTC,CASSRATGVKTQYF,TRBJ2-5,TRBD1,TRBV27,.
TGCAGTGCGTCTAGTGGTGCGTTTCAGACCCAGTACTTC,CSASSGAFQTQYF,TRBJ2-5,.,TRBV20-1,few
TGTGCCAGCAGCCCTTTGACGACAGCGAACACTGAAGCTTTCTTT,CASSPLTTANTEAFF,TRBJ1-1,.,TRBV7-6,.
TGCAGTGCTCCGATTGGGGGAGCGGACACCATATATTTT,CSAPIGGADTIYF,TRBJ1-3,.,TRBV20-1,.
TGTGCCAGCAGCGTAGGAGCGATGGGGGGGACATTGTATCAGCCCCAGCATTTT,CASSVGAMGGTLYQPQHF,TRBJ1-5,.,TRBV9,few
TGTGCCATCAGTCCCGTCCTTTTGTGGGGACAGGGGGCTTTCGGCGAGCAGTACTTC,CAISPVLLWGQGAFGEQYF,TRBJ2-7,TRBD1,TRBV10-3,.
TGCGCCAGCAGCCAAGGGCCAGAGCTTGGAAACACCATATATTTT,CASSQGPELGNTIYF,TRBJ1-3,.,TRBV4-3,.
TGTGCCTGGGAACTCCGCTCCTACAATGAGCAGTTCTTC,CAWELRSYNEQFF,TRBJ2-1,.,TRBV30,.
TGTGCCAGCAGCGAACAGGGGGGCACCGGGGAGCTGTTTTTT,CASSEQGGTGELFF,TRBJ2-2,TRBD1,TRBV7-9,many
TGTGCCATCGGACAGGGGGCTTATGAGCAGTACTTC,CAIGQGAYEQYF,TRBJ2-7,TRBD1,TRBV10-3,.
TGTGCCAGCAGCTTAGGGGTTCGCGGTCCAACAGATACGCAGTATTTT,CASSLGVRGPTDTQYF,TRBJ2-3,.,TRBV11-2,.
TGCGCCAGCAGCCGGGGACGGCCTGACTACAATGAGCAGTTCTTC,CASSRGRPDYNEQFF,TRBJ2-1,.,TRBV5-1,few
TGTGCCAGCAGCTTAGGGGAACTAGCGGGGCCAGATACGCAGTATTTT,CASSLGELAGPDTQYF,TRBJ2-3,TRBD2,TRBV7-6,.
TGTGCCAGCAGCTTAGCACCCCAGACTGTCACAGATACGCAGTATTTT,CASSLAPQTVTDTQYF,TRBJ2-3,.,TRBV7-3,.
TGTGCCAGCAGCCAAAAGACCCCGGCAGAGACCCAGTACTTC,CASSQKTPAETQYF,TRBJ2-5,.,TRBV12-3/TRBV12-4,.
TGTGCCACCCGCTGGAACACCGGGGAGCTGTTTTTT,CATRWNTGELFF,TRBJ2-2,.,TRBV6-2/TRBV6-3,.
TGCAGTGCTAGGGGGACAGGGCTGGAGACCCAGTACTTC,CSARGTGLETQYF,TRBJ2-5,TRBD1,TRBV20-1,few
TGTGCCAGTAGTATAGCCCAGGGGGCCTACGAGCAGTACTTC,CASSIAQGAYEQYF,TRBJ2-7,TRBD1,TRBV19,.
TGTGCCAGCACAGAGCAACAAGAGACCCAGTACTTC,CASTEQQETQYF,TRBJ2-5,.,TRBV6-1,once